These T cell receptor beta chains were read from a single sample in a study of beta chain features in type 1 diabetes. Profiling relied on immunoSEQ multiplex PCR, and the TCRdb table lists in-frame clones only, not all of them. The sample includes 620,000 or so clones, around a sixth of them seen just once. Input material: naive CD4+ T cells from blood. Receptors originate from a man between 18 and 35 years old in good health. Each CDR3 is given without its conserved first and last residue. Where a row states a size, it is once, few, many or the class of an expanded clone; other rows omit it.

clone size,J gene,V gene,CDR3 protein
NA,TRBJ2-7,TRBV6-1,ASRGGSSYEQY
NA,TRBJ2-7,TRBV7-3,ASSRTGISYEQY
NA,TRBJ1-4,TRBV7-9,ASSSPGSGEKLF
NA,TRBJ1-2,TRBV6-6,ASSFSTGNYGYT
NA,TRBJ2-7,TRBV7-6,ASSLAATVNTYEQY
NA,TRBJ2-7,TRBV10-3,AINRDRGTYEQY
NA,TRBJ2-7,TRBV28,ASSTARDRGWSEQY
few,TRBJ1-1,TRBV7-3,ASSLRMNTEAF
few,TRBJ2-1,TRBV7-2,ASRTTRTGINEQF
few,TRBJ2-1,TRBV7-2,ASRTGGAYNEQF
NA,TRBJ1-5,TRBV7-2,ASSLAGGNQPQH
few,TRBJ2-5,TRBV11-2,ASSALAGSQETQY
few,TRBJ1-1,TRBV18,ASSGRDGYAF
NA,TRBJ1-2,TRBV10-3,AISGGTGSNYGYT
NA,TRBJ2-7,TRBV6-5,ASSPPGQGNEQY
few,TRBJ1-2,TRBV7-2,ASSKDRGLGYT
NA,TRBJ2-3,TRBV9,ASSVAHHRATDTQY
NA,TRBJ1-6,TRBV23-1,ASSQDGNSPLH
few,TRBJ1-4,TRBV2,ASKTGKGEKLF
NA,TRBJ2-2,TRBV27,ASSLLTGTRRTGELF
NA,TRBJ2-7,TRBV5-1,ASSLFGLAESSYEQY
NA,TRBJ2-7,TRBV14,ASSQGRWGLAYEQY
few,TRBJ2-1,TRBV7-9,ASSLAGGNEQF
few,TRBJ2-2,TRBV14,ASSQDQPGLAVTGELF
few,TRBJ1-6,TRBV4-1,ASSQEAGYSPLH
NA,TRBJ2-3,TRBV4-3,ASSQEAGASSTDTQY
NA,TRBJ2-3,TRBV4-2,ASSQDPGASTDTQY
few,TRBJ1-1,TRBV6-4,ASSSQGGNTEAF
few,TRBJ2-5,TRBV19,ASSIGLTLQETQY
few,TRBJ1-1,TRBV5-1,ASRNWVIGSMNTEAF
NA,TRBJ2-1,TRBV10-3,AISDSGSAYNEQF
few,TRBJ2-7,TRBV10-3,ASTGTYEQY
few,TRBJ2-1,TRBV6-5,ASSYSIAGGSFEQF
few,TRBJ1-2,TRBV28,ASRHSGGLGYT
NA,TRBJ1-2,TRBV5-4,ASSSYYAGLDHGYT
few,TRBJ2-7,TRBV28,ASRKGRVDEQY
few,TRBJ2-3,TRBV5-6,ASTLSRGRTSTDTQY
few,TRBJ2-5,TRBV4-1,ASRRVGGGETQY
NA,TRBJ1-1,TRBV28,ASSSTGRGVNTEAF
few,TRBJ2-7,TRBV6-4,ASSDWKRGENSYEQY
few,TRBJ2-7,TRBV7-9,ASSLNLNRGSEQY
few,TRBJ2-3,TRBV7-6,ASSLVRADTQY
few,TRBJ1-6,TRBV5-4,ASSIDNSPLH
NA,TRBJ2-7,TRBV4-2,ASSQDTGGEQY
few,TRBJ1-3,TRBV27,ASSLSWAGNTIY
NA,TRBJ2-5,TRBV6-6,ASSVGTSGVLGTQY
NA,TRBJ2-2,TRBV9,ASSLTPLTSDGELF
NA,TRBJ2-5,TRBV7-3,ASSFLGRPQETQY
NA,TRBJ1-5,TRBV9,ASSGGGGFNQPQH
NA,TRBJ2-7,TRBV7-9,ASSLAGLTYEQY
few,TRBJ1-1,TRBV7-2,ASRKGRMNTEAF
NA,TRBJ2-7,TRBV5-1,ASSLGQGGYEQY
NA,TRBJ1-1,TRBV9,ASSVDVGAGTEAF
few,TRBJ2-7,TRBV6-5,ASSYRGQINYEQY